The rows below give T cell receptor beta chains drawn from one sample of a study of monozygotic twins with inflammatory bowel disease. Each CDR3 protein gets one entry in TCRdb, which reprocessed the 5' RACE reads and gives no DNA. Recorded for this sample: more than 350,000 distinct CDR3 sequences. The sample comprised blood. The receptor source for this set is a human donor with ulcerative colitis or Crohn's disease, or a healthy co-twin of an affected twin (not recorded which). CDR3s include the opening cysteine and the closing phenylalanine or tryptophan.

V gene	J gene	CDR3 protein
TRBV7-2	TRBJ2-7	CASSLRSLGGVSEQYF
TRBV24-1	TRBJ1-2	CATSDSPTYGYTF
TRBV5-1	TRBJ1-6	CASSLLTGSNSPLHF
TRBV7-3	TRBJ2-2	CASSVTSGFAGELFF
TRBV10-3	TRBJ2-6	CAIGDGDGANVLTF
TRBV3-1	TRBJ2-7	CASSRAGGPIEQYF
TRBV12-3/TRBV12-4	TRBJ1-2	CASSSGQGSLYGYTF
TRBV7-2	TRBJ1-5	CASGGPNQPQHF
TRBV30	TRBJ1-5	CAWSIGPIRGNQPQHF
TRBV6-5	TRBJ1-2	CASSYSYGALGYGYTF
TRBV5-6	TRBJ1-2	CASSPSWTGGYGYTF
TRBV5-8	TRBJ1-2	CASREGGRGYGYTF
TRBV18	TRBJ1-1	CASSPPSGRTEAFF
TRBV7-6	TRBJ2-1	CASSQRAGSSYNEQFF
TRBV6-1	TRBJ1-2	CASRQAYGYTF
TRBV27	TRBJ1-5	CASSPRGRNQPQHF
TRBV6-2/TRBV6-3	TRBJ2-4	CASRTGYPNIQYF
TRBV6-1	TRBJ1-1	CASSEIQSGTEAFF
TRBV7-9	TRBJ2-3	CASSLAPRGSTDTQYF
TRBV12-3/TRBV12-4	TRBJ1-1	CASSPGRFMNTEAFF
TRBV18	TRBJ1-4	CASSLDRVEKLFF
TRBV29-1	TRBJ2-1	CSVGTGFNEQFF
TRBV5-1	TRBJ1-1	CASSLVVGGDEAFF
TRBV5-6	TRBJ2-1	CASSWSAGAPYNEQFF
TRBV5-6	TRBJ2-7	CASRPLTGAYEQYF
TRBV12-3/TRBV12-4	TRBJ2-1	CASSPPWERGLDEQFF
TRBV5-1	TRBJ1-3	CASSYGDSNSGNTIYF
TRBV4-2	TRBJ1-4	CASSYEGTTGNREKLFF
TRBV7-2	TRBJ1-1	CASSLGPQAEAFF
TRBV5-1	TRBJ2-7	CASSLGSSQTYEQYF
TRBV20-1	TRBJ2-2	CSARVRGANTGELFF
TRBV3-1	TRBJ1-2	CASSGEGQFKGYTF
TRBV12-3/TRBV12-4	TRBJ2-5	CASSPAGGLQETQYF
TRBV28	TRBJ1-6	CASSSRSGESYNSPLHF
TRBV20-1	TRBJ2-1	CSARVAGGRISNRNEQFF
TRBV20-1	TRBJ1-4	CSARDSGGEKLFF
TRBV27	TRBJ1-1	CASRRQGAAEAFF
TRBV4-3	TRBJ2-5	CASSQETVQETQYF
TRBV2	TRBJ1-5	CASSAGYIYSNQPQHF
TRBV28	TRBJ2-3	CASSFTGTVTDTQYF
TRBV12-3/TRBV12-4	TRBJ2-5	CASSFGTRLKETQYF
TRBV5-1	TRBJ2-1	CASSFGHGVSSYNEQFF
TRBV11-2	TRBJ2-3	CASSLLGLAGDTQYF
TRBV5-4	TRBJ1-5	CASSLFGDGNQPQHF
TRBV29-1	TRBJ2-5	CSVAIGGTQYF
TRBV5-1	TRBJ1-2	CASSLSAGADINYGYTF